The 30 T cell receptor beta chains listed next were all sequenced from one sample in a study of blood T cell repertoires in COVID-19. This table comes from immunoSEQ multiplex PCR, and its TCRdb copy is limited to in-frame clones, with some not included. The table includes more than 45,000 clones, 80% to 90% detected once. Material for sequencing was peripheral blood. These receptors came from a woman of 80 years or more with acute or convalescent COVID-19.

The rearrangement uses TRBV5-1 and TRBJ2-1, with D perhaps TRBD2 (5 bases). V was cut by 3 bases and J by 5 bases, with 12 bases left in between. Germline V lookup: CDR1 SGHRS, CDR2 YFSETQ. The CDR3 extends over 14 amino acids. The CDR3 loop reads CASSSGGLDNEQFF. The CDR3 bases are TGCGCCAGCAGCTCAGGAGGACTTGACAATGAGCAGTTCTTC. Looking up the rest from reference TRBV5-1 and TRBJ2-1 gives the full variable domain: KAGVTQTPRYLIKTRGQQVTLSCSPISGHRSVSWYQQTPGQGLQFLFEYFSETQRNKGNFPGRFSGRQFSNSRSEMNVSTLELGDSALYLCASSSGGLDNEQFFGPGTRLTVL.

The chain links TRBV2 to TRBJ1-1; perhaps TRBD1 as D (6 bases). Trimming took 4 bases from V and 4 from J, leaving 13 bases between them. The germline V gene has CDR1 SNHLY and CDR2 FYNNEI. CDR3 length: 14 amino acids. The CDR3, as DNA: TGTGCCAGCAGTGCCAAGGGGGTCATCACTGAAGCTTTCTTT. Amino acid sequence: CASSAKGVITEAFF.

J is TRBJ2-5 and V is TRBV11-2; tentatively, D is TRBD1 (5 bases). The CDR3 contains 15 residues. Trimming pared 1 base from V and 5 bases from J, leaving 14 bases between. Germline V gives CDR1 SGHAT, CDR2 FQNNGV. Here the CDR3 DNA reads TGTGCCAGCAGCTTAGGGGGTCGACAGACGGAGACCCAGTACTTC. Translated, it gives CASSLGGRQTETQYF.

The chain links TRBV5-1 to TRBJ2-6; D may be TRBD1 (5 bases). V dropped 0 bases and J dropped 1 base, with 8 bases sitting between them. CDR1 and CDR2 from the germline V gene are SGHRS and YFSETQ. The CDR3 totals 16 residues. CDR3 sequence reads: CASSLVSGSGANVLTF. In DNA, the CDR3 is TGCGCCAGCAGCTTGGTTTCAGGGTCTGGGGCCAACGTCCTGACTTTC.

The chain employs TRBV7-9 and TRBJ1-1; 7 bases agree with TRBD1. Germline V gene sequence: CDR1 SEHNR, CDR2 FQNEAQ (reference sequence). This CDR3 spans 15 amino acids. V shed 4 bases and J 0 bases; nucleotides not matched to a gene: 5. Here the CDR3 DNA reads TGTGCCAGCAGCTATTTAGGGGGCTTGAACACTGAAGCTTTCTTT. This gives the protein CASSYLGGLNTEAFF.

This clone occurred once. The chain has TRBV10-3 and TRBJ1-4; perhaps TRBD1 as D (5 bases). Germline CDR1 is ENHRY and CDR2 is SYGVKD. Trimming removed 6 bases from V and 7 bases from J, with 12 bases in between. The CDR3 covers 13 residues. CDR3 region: CAIRGQSGEKLFF. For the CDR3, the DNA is TGTGCCATCAGAGGACAATCCGGTGAAAAACTGTTTTTT.

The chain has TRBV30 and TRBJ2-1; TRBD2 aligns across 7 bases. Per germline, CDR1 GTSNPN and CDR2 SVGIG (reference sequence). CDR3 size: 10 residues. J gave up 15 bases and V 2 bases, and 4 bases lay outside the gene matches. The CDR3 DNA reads TGTGCCTGGAGTAAAGCGGGGATGTTCTTC. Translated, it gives CAWSKAGMFF.

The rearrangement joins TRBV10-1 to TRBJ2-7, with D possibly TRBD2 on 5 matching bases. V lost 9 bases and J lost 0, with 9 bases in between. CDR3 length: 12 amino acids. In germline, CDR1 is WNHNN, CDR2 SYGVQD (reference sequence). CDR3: CASGLSSYEQYF. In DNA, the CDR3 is TGCGCCAGTGGACTTAGCTCCTACGAGCAGTACTTC.

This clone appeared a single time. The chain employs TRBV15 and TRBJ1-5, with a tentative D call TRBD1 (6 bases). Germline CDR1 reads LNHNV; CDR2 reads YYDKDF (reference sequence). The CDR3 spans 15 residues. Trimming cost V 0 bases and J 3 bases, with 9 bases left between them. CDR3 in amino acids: CATSRDYRDNQPQHF. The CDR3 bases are TGTGCCACCAGCAGAGATTACAGGGACAATCAGCCCCAGCATTTT.

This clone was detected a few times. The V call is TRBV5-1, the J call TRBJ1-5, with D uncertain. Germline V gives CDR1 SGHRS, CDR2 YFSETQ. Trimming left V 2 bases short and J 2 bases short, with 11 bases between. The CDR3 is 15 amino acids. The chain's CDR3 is CASSFFPGGNQPQHF. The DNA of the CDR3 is TGCGCCAGCAGCTTTTTCCCCGGGGGCAATCAGCCCCAGCATTTT.

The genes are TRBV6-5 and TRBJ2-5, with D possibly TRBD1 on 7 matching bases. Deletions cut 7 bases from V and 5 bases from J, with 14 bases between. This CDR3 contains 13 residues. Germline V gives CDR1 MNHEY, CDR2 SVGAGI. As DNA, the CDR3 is TGTGCCAGCAAACGGGCAGGGGGGGAGACCCAGTACTTC. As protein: CASKRAGGETQYF.

The CDR3 loop is CATARGGEAFF. The DNA of the CDR3 is TGTGCCACCGCCCGGGGGGGTGAAGCTTTCTTT. The chain combines TRBV15 with TRBJ1-1; TRBD1 is a possible D gene (5 bases). This CDR3 has 11 amino acids. V shed 8 bases and J shed 7 bases, with 11 bases lying between them. The V gene's germline CDR1 is LNHNV and CDR2 YYDKDF (reference sequence).

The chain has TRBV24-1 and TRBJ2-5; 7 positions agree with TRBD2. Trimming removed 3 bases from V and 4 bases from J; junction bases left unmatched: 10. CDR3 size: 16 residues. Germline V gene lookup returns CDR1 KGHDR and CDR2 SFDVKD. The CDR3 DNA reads TGTGCCACCAGTGATAATGGCGGGAGCGATGGAGAGACCCAGTACTTC. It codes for CATSDNGGSDGETQYF.

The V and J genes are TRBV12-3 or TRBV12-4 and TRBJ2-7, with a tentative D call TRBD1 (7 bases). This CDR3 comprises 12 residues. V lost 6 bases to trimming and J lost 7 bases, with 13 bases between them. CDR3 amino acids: CASREGQIEQYF. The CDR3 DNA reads TGTGCCAGCAGGGAGGGACAGATAGAGCAGTACTTC.

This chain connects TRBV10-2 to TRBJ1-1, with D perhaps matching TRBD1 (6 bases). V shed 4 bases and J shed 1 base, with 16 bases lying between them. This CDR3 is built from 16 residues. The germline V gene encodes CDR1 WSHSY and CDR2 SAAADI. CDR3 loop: CASSALRGGANTEAFF. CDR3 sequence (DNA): TGCGCCAGCAGTGCTCTCCGTGGGGGGGCGAACACTGAAGCTTTCTTT.

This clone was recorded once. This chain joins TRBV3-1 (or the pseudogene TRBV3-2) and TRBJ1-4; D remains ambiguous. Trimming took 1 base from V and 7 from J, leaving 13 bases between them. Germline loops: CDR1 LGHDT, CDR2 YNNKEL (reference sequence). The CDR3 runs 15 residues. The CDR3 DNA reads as TGTGCCAGCAGCCAAGGAACTTTAAGTATTGAAAAACTGTTTTTT. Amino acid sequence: CASSQGTLSIEKLFF.

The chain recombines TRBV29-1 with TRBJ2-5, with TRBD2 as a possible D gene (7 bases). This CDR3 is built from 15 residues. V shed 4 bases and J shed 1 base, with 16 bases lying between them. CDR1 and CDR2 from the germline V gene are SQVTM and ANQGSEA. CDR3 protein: CSVGGGRGAQETQYF. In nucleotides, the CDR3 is TGCAGCGTTGGAGGGGGTCGGGGGGCCCAAGAGACCCAGTACTTC.

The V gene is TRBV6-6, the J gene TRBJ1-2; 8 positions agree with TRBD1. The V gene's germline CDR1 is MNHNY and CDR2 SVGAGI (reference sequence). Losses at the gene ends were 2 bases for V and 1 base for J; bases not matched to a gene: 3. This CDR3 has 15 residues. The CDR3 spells CASSYRGQGNYGYTF. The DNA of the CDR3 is TGTGCCAGCAGTTACCGTGGACAGGGTAACTATGGCTACACCTTC.

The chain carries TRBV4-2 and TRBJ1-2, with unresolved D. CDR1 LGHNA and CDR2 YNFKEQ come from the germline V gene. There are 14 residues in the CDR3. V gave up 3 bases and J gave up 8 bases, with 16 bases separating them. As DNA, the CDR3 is TGTGCCAGCAGCCATCCGACCCTAGATGGAGGCTACACCTTC. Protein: CASSHPTLDGGYTF.

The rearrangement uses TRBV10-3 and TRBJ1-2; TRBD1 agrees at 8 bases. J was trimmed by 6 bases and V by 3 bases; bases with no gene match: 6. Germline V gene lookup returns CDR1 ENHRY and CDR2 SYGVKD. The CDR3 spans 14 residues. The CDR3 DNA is TGTGCCATCAGTGACGACAGGGGAATGGATGGCTACACCTTC. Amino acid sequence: CAISDDRGMDGYTF.

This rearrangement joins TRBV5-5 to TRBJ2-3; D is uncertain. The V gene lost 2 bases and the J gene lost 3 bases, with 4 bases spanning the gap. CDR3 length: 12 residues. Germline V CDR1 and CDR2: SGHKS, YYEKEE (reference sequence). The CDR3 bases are TGTGCCAGCAGCTTCGGGACAGATACGCAGTATTTT. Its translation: CASSFGTDTQYF.

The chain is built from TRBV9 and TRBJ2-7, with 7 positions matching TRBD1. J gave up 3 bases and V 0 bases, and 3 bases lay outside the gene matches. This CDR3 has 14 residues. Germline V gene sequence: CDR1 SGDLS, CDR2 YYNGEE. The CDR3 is CASSVGPGGYEQYF. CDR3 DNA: TGTGCCAGCAGCGTAGGTCCAGGGGGCTACGAGCAGTACTTC.

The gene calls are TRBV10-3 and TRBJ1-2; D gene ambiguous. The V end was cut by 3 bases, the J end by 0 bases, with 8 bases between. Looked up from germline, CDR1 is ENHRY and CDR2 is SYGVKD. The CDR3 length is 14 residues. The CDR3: CAISELESNYGYTF. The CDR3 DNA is TGTGCCATCAGTGAACTGGAGTCTAACTATGGCTACACCTTC.

CDR3 sequence reads: CASSLANTGGYGYTF. As DNA, the CDR3 is TGCGCCAGCAGCTTGGCCAACACAGGCGGCTATGGCTACACCTTC. This chain links TRBV5-1 with TRBJ1-2, with a possible D match to TRBD1 (5 bases). The V gene's germline CDR1 is SGHRS and CDR2 YFSETQ. V gave up 0 bases and J gave up 4 bases, with 13 bases separating them. The CDR3 sequence is 15 residues long. The full variable domain, completed using reference TRBV5-1 and TRBJ1-2, is KAGVTQTPRYLIKTRGQQVTLSCSPISGHRSVSWYQQTPGQGLQFLFEYFSETQRNKGNFPGRFSGRQFSNSRSEMNVSTLELGDSALYLCASSLANTGGYGYTFGSGTRLTVV.

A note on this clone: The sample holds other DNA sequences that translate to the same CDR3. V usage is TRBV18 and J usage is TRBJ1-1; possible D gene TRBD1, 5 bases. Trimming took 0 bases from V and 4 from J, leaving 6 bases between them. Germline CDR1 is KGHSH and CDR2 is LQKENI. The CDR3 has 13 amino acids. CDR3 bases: TGTGCCAGCTCACCACCGGGGGGCACTGAAGCTTTCTTT. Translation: CASSPPGGTEAFF.

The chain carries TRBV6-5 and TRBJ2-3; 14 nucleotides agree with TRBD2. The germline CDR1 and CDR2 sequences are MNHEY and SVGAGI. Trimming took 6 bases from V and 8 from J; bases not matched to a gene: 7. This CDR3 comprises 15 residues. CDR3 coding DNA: TGTGCCAGCAGGGGACTAGCGGGGGCTCGGGGTACGCAGTATTTT. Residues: CASRGLAGARGTQYF.

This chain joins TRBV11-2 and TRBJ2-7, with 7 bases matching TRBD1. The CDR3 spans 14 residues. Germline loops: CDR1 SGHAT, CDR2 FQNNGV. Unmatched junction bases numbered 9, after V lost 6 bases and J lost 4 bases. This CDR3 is CASSGQAPLYEQYF. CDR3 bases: TGTGCCAGCAGTGGACAGGCCCCACTTTACGAGCAGTACTTC.

CDR3 region: CASSSRQNMNTEAFF. CDR3 in DNA: TGCGCCAGCAGCTCCCGACAGAACATGAACACTGAAGCTTTCTTT. This chain connects TRBV5-1 to TRBJ1-1; D possibly corresponds to TRBD1 (5 bases). Germline-derived CDR1 and CDR2 are SGHRS and YFSETQ. The V and J ends lost 3 bases and 0 bases respectively, with 12 bases between them. The CDR3 covers 15 residues.

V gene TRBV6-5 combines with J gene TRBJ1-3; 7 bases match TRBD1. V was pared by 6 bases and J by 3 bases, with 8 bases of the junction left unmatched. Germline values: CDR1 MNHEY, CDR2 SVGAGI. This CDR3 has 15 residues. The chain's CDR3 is CASRRQGLNGNTIYF. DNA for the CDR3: TGTGCCAGCAGGAGACAGGGATTGAATGGAAACACCATATATTTT.

Here the CDR3 reads CASSLRTGGRADTQYF. CDR3 sequence (DNA): TGTGCCAGTAGTCTACGGACAGGGGGCCGCGCAGATACGCAGTATTTT. This chain links TRBV19 with TRBJ2-3; 11 positions agree with TRBD1. Germline CDR1 is LNHDA and CDR2 is SQIVND (reference sequence). V lost 5 bases to trimming and J lost 4 bases; unmatched junction nucleotides: 8. This CDR3 comprises 16 residues.